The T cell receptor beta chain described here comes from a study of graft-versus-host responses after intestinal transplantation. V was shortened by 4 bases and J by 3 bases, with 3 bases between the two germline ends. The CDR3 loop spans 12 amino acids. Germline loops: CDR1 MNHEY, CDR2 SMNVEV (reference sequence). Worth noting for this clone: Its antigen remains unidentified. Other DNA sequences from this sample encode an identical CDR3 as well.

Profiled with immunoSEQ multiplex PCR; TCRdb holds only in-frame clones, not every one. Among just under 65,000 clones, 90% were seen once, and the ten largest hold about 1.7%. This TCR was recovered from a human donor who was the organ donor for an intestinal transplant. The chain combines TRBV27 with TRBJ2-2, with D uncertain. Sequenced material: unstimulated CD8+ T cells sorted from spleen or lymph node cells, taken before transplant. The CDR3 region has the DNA TGTGCCAGCAGTTCGTACACCGGGGAGCTGTTTTTT. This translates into CASSSYTGELFF.